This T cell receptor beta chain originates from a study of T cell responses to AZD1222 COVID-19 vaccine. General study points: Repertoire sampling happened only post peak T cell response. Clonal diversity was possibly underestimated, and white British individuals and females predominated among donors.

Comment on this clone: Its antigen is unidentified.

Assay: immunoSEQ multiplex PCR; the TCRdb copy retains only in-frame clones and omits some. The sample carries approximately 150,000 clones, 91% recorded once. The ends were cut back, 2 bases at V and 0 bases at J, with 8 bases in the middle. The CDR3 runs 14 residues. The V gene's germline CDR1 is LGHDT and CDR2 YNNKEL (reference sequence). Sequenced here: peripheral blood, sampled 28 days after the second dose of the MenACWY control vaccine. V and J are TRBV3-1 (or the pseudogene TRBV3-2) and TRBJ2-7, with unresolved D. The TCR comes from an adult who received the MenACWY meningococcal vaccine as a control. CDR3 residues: CASSQWVSSYEQYF. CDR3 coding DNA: TGTGCCAGCAGCCAATGGGTTAGCTCCTACGAGCAGTACTTC.